Included here is one T cell receptor (beta chain) sequence, with context. Only in-frame clones appear in the TCRdb table, and some are missing; sequencing was by immunoSEQ multiplex PCR. This sample yields approximately 440,000 clones, of which 75% to 90% are seen a single time; roughly 0.7% belongs to the top ten. Which cohort a participant joined came from the clinical history participants gave. Cohort 3 recovered donors had two negative PCRs, clearance, or symptom resolution. The CDR3 extends over 13 amino acids. The germline CDR1 and CDR2 sequences are GTSNPN and SVGIG (reference sequence). The germline V and J ends were trimmed by 2 bases and 2 bases, with 7 bases remaining between them. The data were taken from a study of blood T cell repertoires in COVID-19. Study at large: Both acute and convalescent COVID-19 samples were obtained from the United States, Italy and Spain. PBMCs, B-cell-depleted T cells, or T cells provided the cDNA or gDNA that made up the material.

The sequenced sample consisted of PBMCs or T cells enriched from blood (not recorded which). The rearrangement links TRBV30 to TRBJ1-3; D may be TRBD1 (5 bases). This TCR was recovered from a young woman who had recovered from COVID-19. The chain's CDR3 is CAWSYRTGNTIYF. As DNA, the CDR3 is TGTGCCTGGAGTTACAGGACTGGAAACACCATATATTTT.